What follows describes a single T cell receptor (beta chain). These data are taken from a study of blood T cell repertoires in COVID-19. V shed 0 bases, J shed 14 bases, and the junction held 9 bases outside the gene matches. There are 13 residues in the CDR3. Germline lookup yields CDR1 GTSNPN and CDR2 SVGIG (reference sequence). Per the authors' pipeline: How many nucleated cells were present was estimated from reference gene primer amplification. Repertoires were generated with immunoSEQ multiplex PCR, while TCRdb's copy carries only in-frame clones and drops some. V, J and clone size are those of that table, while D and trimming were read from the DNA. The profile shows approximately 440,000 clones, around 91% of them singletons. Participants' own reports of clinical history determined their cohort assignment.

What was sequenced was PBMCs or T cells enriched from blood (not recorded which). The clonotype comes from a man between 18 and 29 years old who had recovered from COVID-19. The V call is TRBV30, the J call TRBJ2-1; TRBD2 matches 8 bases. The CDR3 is CAWSVEVGTREFF. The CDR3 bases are TGTGCCTGGAGTGTAGAGGTCGGGACTAGAGAGTTCTTC.